The rows below give T cell receptor beta chains drawn from one sample of a study of cytomegalovirus exposure and HLA in healthy donors. TCRdb keeps only in-frame clones here, not all; method: immunoSEQ multiplex PCR. The profile covers about 43,000 clones, with roughly 60% appearing a single time and roughly 9.3% taken by the ten largest. Sequences were obtained from PBMCs. The receptors here all came from a human donor in good health. Both conserved end residues are trimmed from each CDR3.

V	J	length	CDR3
TRBV29-1	TRBJ1-5	13	SVAGLAGGNQPQH
TRBV4-2	TRBJ1-6	15	ASSQETRGRDNSPLH
TRBV30	TRBJ2-5	9	ARGNQETQY
TRBV2	TRBJ1-5	13	ASSGDSVINQPQH
TRBV6-5	TRBJ2-1	13	ASSSTTGSYNEQF
TRBV7-2	TRBJ1-2	12	ASSLGLSGYGYT
TRBV7-7	TRBJ2-5	11	ASSSLAQETQY
TRBV5-1	TRBJ1-2	13	ASSLVRGWSGGYT
TRBV29-1	TRBJ1-2	11	SVNPTGENGYT
TRBV7-2	TRBJ2-7	11	ASSDGQPYEQY
TRBV4-1	TRBJ1-5	12	ASSLTGRDQPQH
TRBV19	TRBJ2-6	13	ASSTGYSGANVLT
TRBV6-1	TRBJ2-7	11	ASRLTASYEQY
TRBV30	TRBJ1-2	11	AWSKTDGYGYT
TRBV2	TRBJ2-2	11	ASTSLMSGELF
TRBV5-1	TRBJ2-3	12	ASSTSGGADTQY
TRBV2	TRBJ2-7	13	ASSPDRVFVYEQY
TRBV7-7	TRBJ2-1	17	ASSLEPTGAGGLYNEQF
TRBV15	TRBJ2-7	12	ATSRVSGVREQY
TRBV6-4	TRBJ2-7	11	ASKRGLTYEQY
TRBV5-1	TRBJ2-7	10	ASSFRGDEQY
TRBV19	TRBJ1-2	12	ASSPSVSSGLYT
TRBV6-1	TRBJ2-7	9	ASTDRGEQY
TRBV19	TRBJ1-2	11	ASSPGILYGYT
TRBV29-1	TRBJ1-1	11	SAQQVTGTEAF
TRBV6-5	TRBJ1-5	11	ASSGGANQPQH
TRBV5-1	TRBJ1-3	12	ASSHTGYGNTIY
TRBV28	TRBJ1-2	12	ASTIFGMRAGYT
TRBV4-2	TRBJ1-2	13	ASSFRDLRNYGYT
TRBV5-4	TRBJ1-5	15	ASSSGSGQGSNQPQH
TRBV7-8	TRBJ1-6	12	ASSPQGVHSPLH
TRBV7-3	TRBJ2-3	13	ASSSRRASTDTQY
TRBV2	TRBJ2-7	12	ASRDDRGQDEQY
TRBV27	TRBJ1-2	13	ASSPGQGANYGYT
TRBV28	TRBJ1-5	11	ASSSRGNQPQH
TRBV6-1	TRBJ2-4	11	ASSEIMGGPRY
TRBV30	TRBJ1-5	12	AWSVSVGNQPQH
TRBV7-2	TRBJ2-3	14	ASSSRLAGETDTQY
TRBV6-1	TRBJ1-5	11	ASFSAYNQPQH
TRBV4-1	TRBJ2-7	15	ASSQDSYRDRVYEQY
TRBV5-1	TRBJ2-7	14	ASSSLAGGFSYEQY
TRBV18	TRBJ2-5	11	ASSNQERGTQY
TRBV6-6	TRBJ1-6	10	ASSGSAGLLH
TRBV29-1	TRBJ1-1	11	SVEHGVIQEAF
TRBV10-2	TRBJ2-4	12	ASKSSAGQNIQY
TRBV21-1	TRBJ2-5	13	ASSKCGGNGETQY